These 4 T cell receptor beta chains were sequenced from one sample in a study of blood T cell repertoires in COVID-19. Clones were sequenced by immunoSEQ multiplex PCR, and TCRdb holds only the in-frame ones, with some missing. The sample holds tens of thousands of clones, more than 80% seen once. Sequencing input: peripheral blood. The receptor set was obtained from a woman aged 70-85 years with acute or convalescent COVID-19.

The V and J genes are TRBV29-1 and TRBJ2-3; no firm D call. Germline CDR1 is SQVTM and CDR2 is ANQGSEA. CDR3 size: 13 residues. Trimming left V 4 bases short and J 3 bases short, with 11 bases between. CDR3 in amino acids: CSVGKTLTDTQYF. CDR3 sequence (DNA): TGCAGCGTTGGGAAGACTTTAACAGATACGCAGTATTTT.

This clone occurred once. The chain uses TRBV3-1 (or the pseudogene TRBV3-2) and TRBJ2-6; 10 nucleotides align to TRBD2. J was trimmed by 0 bases and V by 0 bases; bases with no gene match: 2. This CDR3 comprises 18 residues. Germline-derived CDR1 and CDR2 are LGHDT and YNNKEL (reference sequence). The CDR3 loop reads CASSQERTSGSGANVLTF. The CDR3 DNA is TGTGCCAGCAGCCAAGAAAGGACTAGCGGCTCTGGGGCCAACGTCCTGACTTTC.

This clone was counted a single time. CDR3 nucleotide sequence: TGTGCCAGTAGTGGTGGGGGGGCGTCGAATCAGCCCCAGCATTTT. Translated: CASSGGGASNQPQHF. The genes are TRBV19 and TRBJ1-5, with D possibly being TRBD1 (6 bases). CDR3 size: 15 residues. Trimming took off 5 bases at V and 4 bases at J, with 15 bases between the two ends. CDR1 LNHDA and CDR2 SQIVND come from the germline V gene (reference sequence).

The J gene is TRBJ1-1, the V gene TRBV4-2; the D gene is possibly TRBD1 (5 bases). There are 16 residues in the CDR3. Trimming shortened V by 0 bases and J by 2 bases, and 13 bases separated the two germline ends. Germline assignment: CDR1 LGHNA and CDR2 YNFKEQ. The CDR3 DNA reads as TGTGCCAGCAGCCAAGAAAGTAGGCAGGGAAACACTGAAGCTTTCTTT. The encoded protein is CASSQESRQGNTEAFF.